Detailed here is one T cell receptor beta chain. Its cognate antigen is unknown. This CDR3 spans 14 amino acids. The data are from a study of shared clonotypes between healthy human individuals. Regarding the study as a whole: The study found lower generation probabilities in non-shared clonotypes than in those shared by all four donors.

200 to 250 ng DNA, tens of thousands of T cell genomes, went into each sorted-subset replicate PCR. Sequencing used immunoSEQ multiplex PCR; TCRdb keeps in-frame clones, though not all of them. The sample has some 2.1 million clones; approximately 94% are singletons. Cells designated naive CD8 were CD45RO-negative and were positively selected for CCR7, with terminally differentiated effector memory CD45RA+ cells excluded. The donors, healthy adults who were HIV-negative, had experienced no recent acute infections or vaccinations. The V and J genes are TRBV21-1 and TRBJ2-7; the table's D call, TRBD1, has no DNA check behind it. TRBV21-1 constitutes a pseudogene. This TCR was sampled from a man aged 18 to 35 in good health. The sequenced sample was naive CD8+ T cells sorted from blood. CDR3 nucleotides: TGTGCCAGCAGCATATCAGGCCCCGACTACGAGCAGTACTTC. Translation gives CASSISGPDYEQYF.